A single sample gave rise to the 6 T cell receptor beta chains below, sequenced in a study of cytomegalovirus exposure and HLA in healthy donors. PCR amplification relied on 60 Vbeta primers (plus 13 Jbeta primers). TCRdb's table, derived via immunoSEQ multiplex PCR, lists solely in-frame clones and lacks some. The sample has 40,000 to 55,000 clones, around 73% seen once; the top ten hold roughly 3.4%. The sample consisted of PBMCs. These receptors were obtained from a woman aged 25 to 45 in good health and CMV-seronegative.

The rearrangement links TRBV30 to TRBJ1-2; the D is unclear. V was cut by 3 bases and J by 3 bases, with 14 bases left in between. The germline V gene encodes CDR1 GTSNPN and CDR2 SVGIG (reference sequence). CDR3 length: 14 amino acids. CDR3 in DNA: TGTGCCTGGAGCGGAGGGTGGTGGGACTATGGCTACACCTTC. It is translated as CAWSGGWWDYGYTF. Drawing the rest from reference TRBV30 and TRBJ1-2, the complete variable domain is SQTIHQWPATLVQPVGSPLSLECTVEGTSNPNLYWYRQAAGRGLQLLFYSVGIGQISSEVPQNLSASRPQDRQFILSSKKLLLSDSGFYLCAWSGGWWDYGYTFGSGTRLTVV.

This clone was picked up a small number of times. The chain is built from TRBV29-1 and TRBJ1-2; 8 bases line up with TRBD1. V was pared by 3 bases and J by 0 bases, with 0 bases of the junction left unmatched. Germline V gene data show CDR1 as SQVTM and CDR2 as ANQGSEA. CDR3 length: 13 residues. CDR3 in amino acids: CSVETGANYGYTF. The DNA for the CDR3 is TGCAGCGTTGAGACAGGGGCTAACTATGGCTACACCTTC.

The CDR3: CASSFGTSEQFF. The CDR3 DNA follows: TGTGCCAGCAGCTTTGGGACAAGTGAGCAGTTCTTC. The J gene is TRBJ2-1, the V gene TRBV6-5; D might be TRBD1 (6 bases). V was clipped by 6 bases and J by 9 bases, with 12 bases between them. This CDR3 has 12 residues. The germline V gene has CDR1 MNHEY and CDR2 SVGAGI.

This clone was recorded only once. This chain connects TRBV18 to TRBJ1-1; 7 bases match TRBD1. Germline V gene sequence: CDR1 KGHSH, CDR2 LQKENI. The CDR3 runs to 15 residues. V was clipped by 6 bases and J by 1 base; unmatched bases: 8. The DNA for the CDR3 is TGTGCCAGCTCCCAGACAGGGCAGAGGAACACTGAAGCTTTCTTT. Its translation is CASSQTGQRNTEAFF.

This clone was seen only a few times. The chain's CDR3 is CAIQREGVAVDTQYF. The CDR3 DNA is TGTGCCATCCAACGTGAGGGGGTTGCCGTAGATACGCAGTATTTT. The chain is built from TRBV6-1 and TRBJ2-3; perhaps TRBD1 as D (6 bases). The CDR3 covers 15 residues. The germline V gene encodes CDR1 MNHNS and CDR2 SASEGT. V shed 10 bases and J shed 5 bases, with 22 bases lying between them.

The CDR3 protein is CASSVVGRDVNTQYF. Here the CDR3 DNA reads TGTGCCAGCAGCGTAGTCGGGCGGGATGTTAATACGCAGTATTTT. The chain joins TRBV9 to TRBJ2-3; possible D gene TRBD2, 6 bases. Germline lookup yields CDR1 SGDLS and CDR2 YYNGEE. Trimming left V 0 bases short and J 7 bases short, with 15 bases between. CDR3 length: 15 amino acids.